The 30 T cell receptor beta chains in this list originate from one sample, sequenced in a study of identical twins. In TCRdb, the 5' RACE reads were re-called with MiXCR into one record per CDR3 protein. The table shows 1,800,000 or so distinct CDR3 sequences, with 32% occurring only once. Sequencing was carried out using cord blood. These receptors originate from a newborn girl in good health.

Only a few counts were recorded for this clonotype. The J gene is TRBJ1-2, the V gene TRBV16, with a tentative D call TRBD1 (6 bases). The CDR3 spans 15 residues. V was shortened by 0 bases and J by 2 bases, with 10 bases between the two germline ends. The germline gives CDR1 KGHSY, CDR2 FQNENV. CDR3 loop: CASSQSRRGNYGYTF. CDR3 in DNA: TGTGCCAGCAGCCAATCGAGGAGGGGGAACTATGGCTACACCTTC.

The V gene is TRBV29-1, the J gene TRBJ2-1; 7 nucleotides match TRBD1. The V segment lost 4 bases and the J segment 6 bases; nucleotides outside the gene matches: 15. CDR3 size: 16 residues. Germline CDR1 reads SQVTM; CDR2 reads ANQGSEA. For the CDR3, the DNA is TGCAGCGTTGGGGGCACCGGGACAGAGCCCATCAATGAGCAGTTCTTC. Its translation: CSVGGTGTEPINEQFF.

The chain is built from TRBV5-1 and TRBJ2-7; D remains unclear. The V gene's germline CDR1 is SGHRS and CDR2 YFSETQ. V was trimmed by 0 bases and J by 7 bases, leaving 26 bases between them. The CDR3 sequence is 18 residues long. The CDR3 nucleotides are TGCGCCAGCAGCTTGGGACTCACTCCCCCGAGCTCCTACAATGAGCAGTACTTC. Residues: CASSLGLTPPSSYNEQYF.

This clonotype was counted a few times. This chain uses TRBV5-1 with TRBJ2-5; 13 bases align to TRBD2. This CDR3 region has 15 residues. From germline, CDR1 is SGHRS and CDR2 YFSETQ. V was pared by 3 bases and J by 5 bases, with 4 bases of the junction left unmatched. This CDR3 is CASSYGLAGDETQYF. The CDR3 DNA sequence: TGCGCCAGCAGCTACGGACTAGCGGGAGATGAGACCCAGTACTTC. The entire variable domain, with the rest obtained from reference TRBV5-1 and TRBJ2-5, is as follows: KAGVTQTPRYLIKTRGQQVTLSCSPISGHRSVSWYQQTPGQGLQFLFEYFSETQRNKGNFPGRFSGRQFSNSRSEMNVSTLELGDSALYLCASSYGLAGDETQYFGPGTRLLVL.

The chain is built from TRBV20-1 and TRBJ2-7, with a possible D match to TRBD2 (6 bases). There are 15 residues in the CDR3. V was clipped by 3 bases and J by 0 bases, with 15 bases between them. The V gene's germline CDR1 is DFQATT and CDR2 SNEGSKA (reference sequence). The CDR3: CSARDLATSSYEQYF. DNA for the CDR3: TGCAGTGCTAGGGATCTAGCGACTAGCTCCTACGAGCAGTACTTC.

This chain connects TRBV24-1 to TRBJ2-1; TRBD1 might be the D (5 bases). The V gene's germline CDR1 is KGHDR and CDR2 SFDVKD. The CDR3 length is 16 residues. Trimming took 0 bases from V and 5 from J, leaving 13 bases between them. CDR3 coding DNA: TGTGCCACCAGTGATTTGCGGCTCGCAGGGAACAATGAGCAGTTCTTC. It translates to CATSDLRLAGNNEQFF.

This clonotype was detected a few times. The V gene is TRBV20-1, the J gene TRBJ1-6; 8 positions match TRBD1. This CDR3 is 15 amino acids long. From germline, CDR1 is DFQATT and CDR2 SNEGSKA (reference sequence). Trimming removed 6 bases from V and 7 bases from J; junction bases left unmatched: 11. CDR3 bases: TGCAGTGCCAAGGCAGGGGGCGATGTGAATTCACCCCTCCACTTT. It specifies CSAKAGGDVNSPLHF.

The chain employs TRBV7-2 and TRBJ2-1, with no clear D. The germline V and J ends were trimmed by 5 bases and 2 bases, with 13 bases remaining between them. The CDR3 contains 15 residues. Germline V CDR1 and CDR2: SGHTA, FQGNSA. CDR3 DNA sequence: TGTGCCAGCAGCACGTATATGGGGACCTACAATGAGCAGTTCTTC. Translating gives CASSTYMGTYNEQFF.

Concerning this clonotype itself: The junction differs from germline at one of its ends, possibly a read error. This rearrangement joins TRBV24-1 to TRBJ2-3; no reliable D call. Germline lookup yields CDR1 KGHDR and CDR2 SFDVKD. There are 16 residues in the CDR3. The CDR3 DNA sequence: TGTGCCGCCAGTGATTCAACCTTGGACCGCACAGATACGCAGTATTTT. It codes for CAASDSTLDRTDTQYF.

V gene TRBV5-1 combines with J gene TRBJ2-5; D could derive from TRBD1 or TRBD2 (5 bases each). The V gene lost 0 bases and the J gene lost 5 bases, with 14 bases spanning the gap. Per germline, CDR1 SGHRS and CDR2 YFSETQ. The CDR3 sequence is 15 residues long. In nucleotides, the CDR3 is TGCGCCAGCAGCTTGGACGGGACCGCCTATGAGACCCAGTACTTC. Translated, it gives CASSLDGTAYETQYF.

This clonotype was observed at least ten times. This chain connects TRBV7-2 to TRBJ2-1; 8 bases are shared with TRBD2. Looked up from germline, CDR1 is SGHTA and CDR2 is FQGNSA. V shed 1 base, J shed 5 bases, and the junction held 7 bases outside the gene matches. The CDR3 is 16 residues long. CDR3 sequence: CASSLGPPGLDNEQFF. The CDR3 nucleotides read TGTGCCAGCAGCTTAGGACCCCCGGGACTAGACAATGAGCAGTTCTTC.

This clonotype was counted many times. V gene TRBV15 combines with J gene TRBJ2-7, with 7 nucleotides matching TRBD1. Germline CDR1 and CDR2: LNHNV and YYDKDF (reference sequence). Trimming cost V 0 bases and J 2 bases; bases outside gene matches: 4. The CDR3 has 15 amino acids. CDR3 nucleotide sequence: TGTGCCACCAGCAGAGAAGGAACAGGGGCCTACGAGCAGTACTTC. It encodes CATSREGTGAYEQYF.

This clonotype showed up just a few times. V usage is TRBV7-2 and J usage is TRBJ2-3; D is undetermined. This CDR3 region has 13 residues. The germline V and J ends were trimmed by 3 bases and 2 bases, with 6 bases remaining between them. The germline CDR1 and CDR2 sequences are SGHTA and FQGNSA. In nucleotides, the CDR3 is TGTGCCAGCAGCTTTCCTAACACAGATACGCAGTATTTT. Translating it yields CASSFPNTDTQYF.

This clonotype occurred a few times. In DNA form, the CDR3 reads TGTGCCAGCAGCCAAGGAATTCTTGCAGGGGTGAATGAGCAGTACTTC. It codes for CASSQGILAGVNEQYF. The V call is TRBV3-1, the J call TRBJ2-5; possible D gene TRBD1, 6 bases. Trimming cost V 1 base and J 11 bases, with 23 bases left between them. CDR1 and CDR2 from the germline V gene are LGHDT and YNNKEL (reference sequence). The CDR3 totals 16 residues.

The chain has TRBV20-1 and TRBJ2-3, with 15 bases identical to TRBD2. V shed 1 base, J shed 5 bases, and the junction held 4 bases outside the gene matches. The CDR3 has 16 residues. CDR1 and CDR2 from the germline V gene are DFQATT and SNEGSKA (reference sequence). The CDR3 sequence: CSARGPGLAGGDTQYF. In DNA form, the CDR3 reads TGCAGTGCTAGAGGGCCGGGACTAGCGGGAGGAGATACGCAGTATTTT.

This clonotype is a singleton in its sample. CDR3: CASSPFLAGSYEQFF. CDR3 in DNA: TGTGCCAGCAGTCCATTTCTAGCGGGAAGCTATGAGCAGTTCTTC. The J gene is TRBJ2-1, the V gene TRBV12-3 or TRBV12-4; 9 positions agree with TRBD2. The J segment lost 8 bases and the V segment lost 5 bases, leaving 10 bases of the junction unmatched. The CDR3 extends over 15 amino acids.

This clonotype has at least ten counts. The chain recombines TRBV25-1 with TRBJ2-3, with 11 bases identical to TRBD2. V lost 5 bases to trimming and J lost 8 bases; unmatched junction nucleotides: 6. The CDR3 extends over 14 amino acids. CDR1 is MGHDK, CDR2 SYGVNS, per germline. The chain's CDR3 is CASSSSGGLGTQYF. The CDR3 coding sequence is TGTGCCAGCAGTTCTAGCGGGGGGCTCGGTACGCAGTATTTT. Looking up the rest from reference TRBV25-1 and TRBJ2-3 gives the full variable domain: EADIYQTPRYLVIGTGKKITLECSQTMGHDKMYWYQQDPGMELHLIHYSYGVNSTEKGDLSSESTVSRIRTEHFPLTLESARPSHTSQYLCASSSSGGLGTQYFGPGTRLTVL.

This clonotype was counted only a few times. The J gene is TRBJ2-1, the V gene TRBV28, with D perhaps TRBD1 (6 bases). Germline V gene data show CDR1 as MDHEN and CDR2 as SYDVKM. V lost 6 bases and J 6 bases, leaving 15 bases between the germline ends. This CDR3 has 14 amino acids. DNA for the CDR3: TGTGCCAGCAGCCTTACAGGGCCCCCCAATGAGCAGTTCTTC. Translating it yields CASSLTGPPNEQFF.

This clonotype was picked up a small number of times. This sequence joins TRBV7-9 and TRBJ2-1; D perhaps matches TRBD1 (6 bases). This CDR3 comprises 14 residues. The V gene's germline CDR1 is SEHNR and CDR2 FQNEAQ (reference sequence). V lost 4 bases to trimming and J lost 3 bases, with 10 bases between them. The CDR3 sequence: CASSSRDNYNEQFF. The CDR3 region has the DNA TGTGCCAGCAGCTCCCGGGACAACTACAATGAGCAGTTCTTC. Supplemented by reference TRBV7-9 and TRBJ2-1, the full variable domain reads DTGVSQNPRHKITKRGQNVTFRCDPISEHNRLYWYRQTLGQGPEFLTYFQNEAQLEKSRLLSDRFSAERPKGSFSTLEIQRTEQGDSAMYLCASSSRDNYNEQFFGPGTRLTVL.

About this clonotype: It may be a read error: a sequence one base away is much more abundant. The chain joins TRBV14 to TRBJ2-7; D not resolved. Germline V gene sequence: CDR1 SGHDN, CDR2 FVKESK. The CDR3 loop spans 13 amino acids. V was cut by 5 bases and J by 7 bases, with 15 bases left in between. The CDR3 region is CASSVFSWNEQYF. In DNA form, the CDR3 reads TGTGCCAGCAGCGTCTTCAGTTGGAATGAGCAGTACTTC.

This clonotype was observed a few times. V and J are TRBV5-6 and TRBJ2-1; D is ambiguous. With 0 bases removed from V and 0 bases from J, the gap between germline ends came to 10 bases. In germline, CDR1 is SGHDT, CDR2 YYEEEE. The CDR3 has 16 amino acids. CDR3 in amino acids: CASSLGATFSYNEQFF. In nucleotides, the CDR3 is TGTGCCAGCAGCTTGGGGGCGACTTTCTCCTACAATGAGCAGTTCTTC.

The chain links TRBV20-1 to TRBJ1-4, with 10 bases matching TRBD1. From germline, CDR1 is DFQATT and CDR2 SNEGSKA (reference sequence). The CDR3 contains 13 residues. V trimming: 5 bases; J trimming: 8 bases; junction bases outside the gene matches: 5. Written as DNA, the CDR3 is TGCAGTGCTTCCGACAGGGGGCTGGAAAAACTGTTTTTT. Protein sequence: CSASDRGLEKLFF.

The chain is built from TRBV20-1 and TRBJ2-1; D is possibly TRBD1 or TRBD2 (8 bases each). V shed 5 bases and J shed 1 base, with 18 bases lying between them. This CDR3 region has 16 residues. Germline V CDR1 and CDR2: DFQATT, SNEGSKA (reference sequence). CDR3 nucleotide sequence: TGCAGTGCTCGGGGGGGGACAGGCGATTCCTACAATGAGCAGTTCTTC. It yields the protein CSARGGTGDSYNEQFF.

V usage is TRBV20-1 and J usage is TRBJ1-2; D is uncertain. The V gene lost 4 bases and the J gene lost 5 bases, with 17 bases spanning the gap. CDR3 length equals 14 residues. Looked up from germline, CDR1 is DFQATT and CDR2 is SNEGSKA (reference sequence). The CDR3 nucleotides are TGCAGTGCTATCCCAGGAGGGAGAGGATATGGCTACACCTTC. Amino acid sequence: CSAIPGGRGYGYTF.

This clonotype has only a few counts. This sequence joins TRBV24-1 and TRBJ2-7; TRBD1 matches at 8 bases. Germline CDR1 KGHDR, CDR2 SFDVKD. V trimming: 7 bases; J trimming: 2 bases; junction bases outside the gene matches: 6. This CDR3 region has 14 residues. CDR3 nucleotides: TGTGCCACCAGGCAACGGGACAGGACCTACGAGCAGTACTTC. This encodes CATRQRDRTYEQYF.

Worth noting for this clonotype: This may stem from a read error, because a much larger clone lies one nucleotide away. The CDR3 sequence is CASSVTGGGYNEQYF. CDR3 coding DNA: TGTGCCAGCAGCGTCACCGGGGGTGGTTACAATGAGCAGTACTTC. This chain connects TRBV9 to TRBJ2-7; D might be TRBD2 (6 bases). V was clipped by 2 bases and J by 7 bases, with 19 bases between them. The CDR3 sequence is 15 residues long. Looked up from germline, CDR1 is SGDLS and CDR2 is YYNGEE.

J is TRBJ2-5 and V is TRBV5-1; D possibly uses TRBD1 or TRBD2 (5 bases each). The DNA matches TRBJ2-7 better at its end, which makes the J call doubtful. Germline V CDR1 and CDR2: SGHRS, YFSETQ. The CDR3 runs to 15 residues. CDR3: CASSLLGTVLDEQYF. The CDR3 DNA reads TGCGCCAGCAGCTTGTTAGGGACGGTCCTCGACGAGCAGTACTTC.

The gene calls are TRBV29-1 and TRBJ2-3; 8 positions match TRBD1. Germline V gene sequence: CDR1 SQVTM, CDR2 ANQGSEA. The CDR3 spans 15 residues. Trimming took 3 bases from V and 3 from J; bases not matched to a gene: 8. The CDR3 region has the DNA TGCAGCGTTGACCCGACAGGGGCAAGGACAGATACGCAGTATTTT. Amino acids: CSVDPTGARTDTQYF.

The chain uses TRBV12-3 or TRBV12-4 and TRBJ1-5, with D possibly matching TRBD1 (6 bases). V was cut by 2 bases and J by 6 bases, with 11 bases left in between. This CDR3 comprises 14 residues. CDR3 loop: CASSLPEQGQPQHF. The CDR3 DNA sequence: TGTGCCAGCAGTTTACCCGAACAGGGTCAGCCCCAGCATTTT.

The V call is TRBV20-1, the J call TRBJ2-4; tentative D call: TRBD1 (6 bases). The germline V gene has CDR1 DFQATT and CDR2 SNEGSKA (reference sequence). V was cut by 5 bases and J by 9 bases, with 17 bases left in between. This CDR3 contains 13 residues. The DNA of the CDR3 is TGCAGTGCTGGGGATGGGGGCACGGCCATTCAGTACTTC. This sequence encodes CSAGDGGTAIQYF.